This TCR beta chain comes out of a study of blood T cells in healthy people across ages. Study-wide background: There was about one barcoded beta molecule captured by template switching per two T cells.

Using a J-beta primer mix together with a sample-barcoded 5' primer, a second PCR was run for about 6 to 12 cycles. TCRdb re-derived calls from the 5' RACE reads in MiXCR, one entry per CDR3 protein. This sample yields about 930,000 distinct CDR3 sequences, of which about 27% are seen a single time; about 9.4% belongs to the top ten. This same sample was also taken into another study, of T cells of mothers and their children.

The sequenced material came from blood. This clonotype was obtained from a woman in her forties in good health.

The CDR3 region is CASILSLNTEAFF. In nucleotides, the CDR3 is TGTGCCAGCATCCTCAGTTTGAACACTGAAGCTTTCTTT. The V gene is TRBV7-9, the J gene TRBJ1-1; no clear D. Per the germline V gene, CDR1 is SEHNR and CDR2 is FQNEAQ (reference sequence). V lost 7 bases to trimming and J lost 0 bases, with 9 bases between them. The CDR3 extends over 13 amino acids.